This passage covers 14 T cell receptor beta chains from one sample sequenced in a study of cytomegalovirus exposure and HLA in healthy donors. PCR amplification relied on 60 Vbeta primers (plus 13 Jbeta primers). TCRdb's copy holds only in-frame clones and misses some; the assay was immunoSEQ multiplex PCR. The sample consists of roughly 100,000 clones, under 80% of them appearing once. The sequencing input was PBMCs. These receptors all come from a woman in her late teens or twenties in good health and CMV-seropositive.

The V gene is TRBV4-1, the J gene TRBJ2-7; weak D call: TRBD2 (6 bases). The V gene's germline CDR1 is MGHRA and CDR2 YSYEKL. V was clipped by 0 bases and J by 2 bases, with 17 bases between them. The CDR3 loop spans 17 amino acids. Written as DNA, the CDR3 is TGCGCCAGCAGCCAAGATCCTCCAATAGCGGACCCCTACGAGCAGTACTTC. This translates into CASSQDPPIADPYEQYF.

The CDR3 sequence is CASSSRDFRVEQFF. The CDR3 coding sequence is TGTGCCAGCAGCTCCCGGGACTTCAGGGTCGAGCAGTTCTTC. The rearrangement joins TRBV7-2 to TRBJ2-1; a possible D gene is TRBD2 (6 bases). Germline V lookup: CDR1 SGHTA, CDR2 FQGNSA. The germline V and J ends were trimmed by 4 bases and 10 bases, with 17 bases remaining between them. There are 14 residues in the CDR3.

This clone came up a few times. CDR3 amino acids: CASSTGDSARGYTF. Written as DNA, the CDR3 is TGTGCCAGCAGTACCGGGGACAGCGCCAGAGGCTACACCTTC. The genes are TRBV2 and TRBJ1-2; TRBD1 matches at 7 bases. CDR1 is SNHLY, CDR2 FYNNEI, per germline. Unmatched junction bases numbered 11, after V lost 5 bases and J lost 8 bases. The length of the CDR3 is 14 residues.

The CDR3 sequence: CASSEYSNQPQHF. CDR3 sequence (DNA): TGTGCCAGCAGTGAATATAGCAATCAGCCCCAGCATTTT. The J gene is TRBJ1-5, the V gene TRBV2; no firm D call. CDR3 length equals 13 residues. V was clipped by 2 bases and J by 0 bases, with 2 bases between them. The germline CDR1 and CDR2 sequences are SNHLY and FYNNEI.

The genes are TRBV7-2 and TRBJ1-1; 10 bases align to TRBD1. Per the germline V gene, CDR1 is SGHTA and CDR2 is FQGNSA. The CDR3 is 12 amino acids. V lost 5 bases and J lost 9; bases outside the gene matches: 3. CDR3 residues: CASSRDRGQAFF. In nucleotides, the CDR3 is TGTGCCAGCAGCCGAGACAGGGGGCAAGCTTTCTTT.

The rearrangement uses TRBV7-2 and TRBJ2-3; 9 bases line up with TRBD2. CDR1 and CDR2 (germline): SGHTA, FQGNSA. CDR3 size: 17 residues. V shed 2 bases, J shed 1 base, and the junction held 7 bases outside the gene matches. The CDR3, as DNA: TGTGCCAGCAGCTTAAGTAGCGGGGGCTATGGCACAGATACGCAGTATTTT. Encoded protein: CASSLSSGGYGTDTQYF. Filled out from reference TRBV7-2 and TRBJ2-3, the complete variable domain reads GAGVSQSPSNKVTEKGKDVELRCDPISGHTALYWYRQSLGQGLEFLIYFQGNSAPDKSGLPSDRFSAERTGGSVSTLTIQRTQQEDSAVYLCASSLSSGGYGTDTQYFGPGTRLTVL.

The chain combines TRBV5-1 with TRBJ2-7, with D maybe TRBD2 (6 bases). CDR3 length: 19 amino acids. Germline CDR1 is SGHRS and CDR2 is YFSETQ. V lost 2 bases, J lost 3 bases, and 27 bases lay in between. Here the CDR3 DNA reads TGCGCCAGCAGCTTAAACGGGGGAAGGCCCCTCAAGGTCAACTACGAGCAGTACTTC. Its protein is CASSLNGGRPLKVNYEQYF.

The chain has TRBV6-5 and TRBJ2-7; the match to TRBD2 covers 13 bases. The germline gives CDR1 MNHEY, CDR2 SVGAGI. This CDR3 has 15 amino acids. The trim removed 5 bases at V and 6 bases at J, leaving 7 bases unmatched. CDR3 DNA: TGTGCCAGCAGTCCGACGGGACTAGCGGGACGCGAGCAGTACTTC. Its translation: CASSPTGLAGREQYF.

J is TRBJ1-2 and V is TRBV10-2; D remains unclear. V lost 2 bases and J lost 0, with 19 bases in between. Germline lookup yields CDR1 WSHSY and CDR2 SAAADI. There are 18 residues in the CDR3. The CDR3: CASSEGEMSVLPNYGYTF. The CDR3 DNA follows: TGCGCCAGCAGTGAGGGAGAAATGTCGGTCCTTCCTAACTATGGCTACACCTTC.

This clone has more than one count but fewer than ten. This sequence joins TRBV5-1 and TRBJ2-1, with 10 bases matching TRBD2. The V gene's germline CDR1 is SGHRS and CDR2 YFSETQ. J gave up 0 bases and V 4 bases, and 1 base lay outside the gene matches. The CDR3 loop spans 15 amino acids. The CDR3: CASSRTSGSYNEQFF. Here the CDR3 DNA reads TGCGCCAGCAGCCGGACTAGCGGCTCCTACAATGAGCAGTTCTTC.

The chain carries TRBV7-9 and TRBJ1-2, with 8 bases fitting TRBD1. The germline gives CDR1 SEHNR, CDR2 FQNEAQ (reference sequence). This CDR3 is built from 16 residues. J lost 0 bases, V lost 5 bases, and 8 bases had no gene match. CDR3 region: CASSPGGSKANYGYTF. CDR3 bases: TGTGCCAGCAGCCCAGGGGGCTCCAAAGCTAACTATGGCTACACCTTC. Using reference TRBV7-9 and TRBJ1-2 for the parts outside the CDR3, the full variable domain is DTGVSQNPRHKITKRGQNVTFRCDPISEHNRLYWYRQTLGQGPEFLTYFQNEAQLEKSRLLSDRFSAERPKGSFSTLEIQRTEQGDSAMYLCASSPGGSKANYGYTFGSGTRLTVV.

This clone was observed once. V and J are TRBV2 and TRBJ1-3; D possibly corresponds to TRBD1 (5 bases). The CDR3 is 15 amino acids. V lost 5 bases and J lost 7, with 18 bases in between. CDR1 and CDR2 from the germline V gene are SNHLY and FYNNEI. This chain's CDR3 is CASSFDGLKGNTIYF. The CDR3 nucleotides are TGTGCCAGCAGTTTCGATGGGCTTAAGGGGAACACCATATATTTT.

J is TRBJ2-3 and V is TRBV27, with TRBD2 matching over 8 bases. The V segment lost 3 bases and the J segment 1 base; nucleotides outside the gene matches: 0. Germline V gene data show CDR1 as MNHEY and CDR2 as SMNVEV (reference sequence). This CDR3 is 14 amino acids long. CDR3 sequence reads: CASSLREGTDTQYF. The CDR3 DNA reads TGTGCCAGCAGTTTGCGGGAGGGCACAGATACGCAGTATTTT.

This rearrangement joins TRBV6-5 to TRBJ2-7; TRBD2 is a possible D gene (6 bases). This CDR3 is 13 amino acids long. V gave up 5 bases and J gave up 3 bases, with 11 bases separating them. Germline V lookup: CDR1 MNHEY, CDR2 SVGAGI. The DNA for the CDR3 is TGTGCCAGCAGTCATCGCGGGGACTACGAGCAGTACTTC. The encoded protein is CASSHRGDYEQYF.